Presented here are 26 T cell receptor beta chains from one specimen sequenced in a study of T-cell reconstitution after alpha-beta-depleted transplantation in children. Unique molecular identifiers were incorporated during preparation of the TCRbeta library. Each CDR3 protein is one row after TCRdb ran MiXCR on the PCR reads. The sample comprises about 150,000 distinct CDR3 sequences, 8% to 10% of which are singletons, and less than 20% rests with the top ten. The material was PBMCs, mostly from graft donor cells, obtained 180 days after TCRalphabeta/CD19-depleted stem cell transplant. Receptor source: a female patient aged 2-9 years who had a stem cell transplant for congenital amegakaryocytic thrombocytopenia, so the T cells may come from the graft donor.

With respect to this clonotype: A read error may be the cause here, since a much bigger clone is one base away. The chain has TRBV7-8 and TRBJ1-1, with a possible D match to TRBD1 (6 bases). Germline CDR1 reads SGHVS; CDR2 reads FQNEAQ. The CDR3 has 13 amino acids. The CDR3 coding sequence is TGTGCCATCAGCTGGCGACAGGACCTTGAAGCTTTCTTT. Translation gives CAISWRQDLEAFF.

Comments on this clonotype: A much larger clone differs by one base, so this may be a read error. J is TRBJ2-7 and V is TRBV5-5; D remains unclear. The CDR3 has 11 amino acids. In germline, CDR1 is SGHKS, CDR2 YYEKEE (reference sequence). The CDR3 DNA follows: TGTGCCAGCAAAGACCGCTACCAGCAGTACTTC. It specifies CASKDRYQQYF.

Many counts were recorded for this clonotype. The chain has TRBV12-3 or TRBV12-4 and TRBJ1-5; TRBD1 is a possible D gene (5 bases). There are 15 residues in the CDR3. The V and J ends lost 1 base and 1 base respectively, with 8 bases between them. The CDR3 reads CASSLGGLSNQPQHF. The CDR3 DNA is TGTGCCAGCAGTTTAGGGGGCTTAAGCAATCAGCCCCAGCATTTT.

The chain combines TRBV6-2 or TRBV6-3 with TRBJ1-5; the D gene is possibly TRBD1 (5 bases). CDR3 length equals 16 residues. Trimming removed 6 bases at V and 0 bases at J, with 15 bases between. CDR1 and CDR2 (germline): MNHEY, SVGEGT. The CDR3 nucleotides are TGTGCCAGCAGCCGGGGGGTGATCAATAGCAATCAGCCCCAGCATTTT. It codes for CASSRGVINSNQPQHF.

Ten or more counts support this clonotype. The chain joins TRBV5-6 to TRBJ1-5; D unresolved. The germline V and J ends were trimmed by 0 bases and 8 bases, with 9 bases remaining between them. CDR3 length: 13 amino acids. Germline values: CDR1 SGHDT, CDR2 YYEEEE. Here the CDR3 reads CASSLGLGKPQHF. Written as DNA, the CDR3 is TGTGCCAGCAGCTTGGGTTTGGGTAAGCCCCAGCATTTT.

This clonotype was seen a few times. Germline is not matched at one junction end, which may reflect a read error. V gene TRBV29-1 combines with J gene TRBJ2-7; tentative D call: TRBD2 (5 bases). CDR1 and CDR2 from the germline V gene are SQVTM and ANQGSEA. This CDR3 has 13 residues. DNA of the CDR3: TGTAGCGTTGTTTGGACGTCCGGTTACGAGCAGTACTTC. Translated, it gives CSVVWTSGYEQYF.

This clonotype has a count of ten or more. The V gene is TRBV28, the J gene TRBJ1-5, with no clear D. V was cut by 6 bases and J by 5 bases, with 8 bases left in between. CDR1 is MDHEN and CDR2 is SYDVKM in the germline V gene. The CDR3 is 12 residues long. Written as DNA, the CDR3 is TGTGCCAGCAGGGATACGGATCAGCCCCAGCATTTT. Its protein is CASRDTDQPQHF.

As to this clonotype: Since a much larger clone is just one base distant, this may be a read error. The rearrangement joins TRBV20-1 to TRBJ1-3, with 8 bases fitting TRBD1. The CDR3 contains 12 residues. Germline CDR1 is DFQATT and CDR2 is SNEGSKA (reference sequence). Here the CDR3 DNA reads TGCACTGCTAGGGACAGGGGAAACACCATATATTTT. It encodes CTARDRGNTIYF.

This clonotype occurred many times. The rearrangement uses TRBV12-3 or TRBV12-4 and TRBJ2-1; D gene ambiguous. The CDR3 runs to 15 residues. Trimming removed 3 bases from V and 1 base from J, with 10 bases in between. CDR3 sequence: CASSLGDSSYNEQFF. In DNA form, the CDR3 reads TGTGCCAGCAGTTTGGGCGATTCTTCCTACAATGAGCAGTTCTTC.

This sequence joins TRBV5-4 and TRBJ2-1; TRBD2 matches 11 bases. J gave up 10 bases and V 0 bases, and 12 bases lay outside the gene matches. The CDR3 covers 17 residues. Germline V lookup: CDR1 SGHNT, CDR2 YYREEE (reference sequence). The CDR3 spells CASSLGTTGTSGQEQFF. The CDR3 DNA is TGTGCCAGCAGCTTGGGGACAACCGGGACTAGCGGTCAAGAGCAGTTCTTC.

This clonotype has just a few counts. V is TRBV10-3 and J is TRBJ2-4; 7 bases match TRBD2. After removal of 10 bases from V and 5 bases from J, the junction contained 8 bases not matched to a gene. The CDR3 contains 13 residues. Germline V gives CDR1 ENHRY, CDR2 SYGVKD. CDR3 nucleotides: TGTGCCACCCTCGCTGCGGGGGAAAACATTCAGTACTTC. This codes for CATLAAGENIQYF.

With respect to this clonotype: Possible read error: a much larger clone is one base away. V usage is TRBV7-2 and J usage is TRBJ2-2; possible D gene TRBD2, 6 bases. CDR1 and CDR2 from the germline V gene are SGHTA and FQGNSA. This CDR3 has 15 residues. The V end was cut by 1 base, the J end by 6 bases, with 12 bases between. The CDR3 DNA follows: TGTGCCAGCAGCTTAGTTCTAGCGACCCCCGGGGAGCTGTTTTTT. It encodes CASSLVLATPGELFF.

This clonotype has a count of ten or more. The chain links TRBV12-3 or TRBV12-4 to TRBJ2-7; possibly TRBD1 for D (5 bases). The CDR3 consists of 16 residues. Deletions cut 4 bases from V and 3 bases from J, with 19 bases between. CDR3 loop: CASSSVFRVNRYEQYF. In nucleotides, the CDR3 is TGTGCCAGCAGTTCGGTGTTCAGGGTTAACCGCTACGAGCAGTACTTC.

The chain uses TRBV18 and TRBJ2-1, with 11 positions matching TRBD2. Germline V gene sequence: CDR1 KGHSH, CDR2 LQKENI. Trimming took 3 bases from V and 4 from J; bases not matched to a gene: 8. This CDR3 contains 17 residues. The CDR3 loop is CASSPLPSSGGYNEQFF. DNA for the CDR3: TGTGCCAGCTCACCCCTCCCCTCTAGCGGGGGGTACAATGAGCAGTTCTTC. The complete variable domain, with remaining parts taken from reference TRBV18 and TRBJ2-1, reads NAGVMQNPRHLVRRRGQEARLRCSPMKGHSHVYWYRQLPEEGLKFMVYLQKENIIDESGMPKERFSAEFPKEGPSILRIQQVVRGDSAAYFCASSPLPSSGGYNEQFFGPGTRLTVL.

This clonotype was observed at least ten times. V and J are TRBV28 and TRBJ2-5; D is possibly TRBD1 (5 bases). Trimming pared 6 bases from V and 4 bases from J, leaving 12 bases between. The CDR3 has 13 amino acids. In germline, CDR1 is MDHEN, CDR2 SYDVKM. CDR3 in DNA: TGTGCCAGCAGCCAGGGCCTGAGAGAGACCCAGTACTTC. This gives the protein CASSQGLRETQYF.

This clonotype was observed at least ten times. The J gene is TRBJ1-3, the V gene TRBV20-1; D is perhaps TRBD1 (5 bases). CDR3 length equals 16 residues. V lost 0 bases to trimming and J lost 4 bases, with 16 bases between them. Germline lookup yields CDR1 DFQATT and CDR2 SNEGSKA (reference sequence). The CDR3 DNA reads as TGCAGTGCTAGAGATGCCCGGACACCTCAGGGAAACACCATATATTTT. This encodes CSARDARTPQGNTIYF.

CDR3 protein: CASSPAHYGYTF. The CDR3 DNA sequence: TGTGCCAGCAGCCCAGCTCACTATGGCTACACCTTC. The chain joins TRBV12-3 or TRBV12-4 to TRBJ1-2; the D is unclear. CDR3 length: 12 residues. V dropped 6 bases and J dropped 3 bases, with 8 bases sitting between them.

The CDR3 region is CASRLLGRYYEQYF. In DNA form, the CDR3 reads TGCGCCAGCAGACTTCTGGGACGATACTACGAGCAGTACTTC. The genes are TRBV4-1 and TRBJ2-7; possibly TRBD1 or TRBD2 for D (5 bases each). With 6 bases removed from V and 3 bases from J, the gap between germline ends came to 15 bases. Germline V CDR1 and CDR2: MGHRA, YSYEKL. The CDR3 is made up of 14 amino acids.

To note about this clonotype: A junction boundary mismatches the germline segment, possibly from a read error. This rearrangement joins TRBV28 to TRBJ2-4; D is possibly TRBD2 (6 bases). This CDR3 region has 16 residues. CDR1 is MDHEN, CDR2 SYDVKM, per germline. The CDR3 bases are TGTGCCAGCAGACAAACGGGAGAGAGAGCCAAAAACAGTCAGTACTTC. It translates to CASRQTGERAKNSQYF.

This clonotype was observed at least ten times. CDR3 protein: CASSLGTSGTTDTQYF. DNA of the CDR3: TGCGCCAGCAGTCTTGGGACTAGCGGGACCACAGATACGCAGTATTTT. The V call is TRBV5-1, the J call TRBJ2-3, with 13 positions matching TRBD2. This CDR3 spans 16 amino acids. The germline gives CDR1 SGHRS, CDR2 YFSETQ. V lost 5 bases and J lost 2; bases outside the gene matches: 5.

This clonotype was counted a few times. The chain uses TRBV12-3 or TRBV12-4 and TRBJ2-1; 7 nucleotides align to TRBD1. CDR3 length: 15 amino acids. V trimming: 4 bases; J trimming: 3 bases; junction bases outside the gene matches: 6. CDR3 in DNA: TGTGCCAGCAGTTCCAAGGACAGGCTCTACAATGAGCAGTTCTTC. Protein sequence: CASSSKDRLYNEQFF.

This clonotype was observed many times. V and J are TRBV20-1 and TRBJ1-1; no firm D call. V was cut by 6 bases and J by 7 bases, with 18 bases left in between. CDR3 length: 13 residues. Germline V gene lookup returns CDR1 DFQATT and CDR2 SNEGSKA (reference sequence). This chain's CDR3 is CSAAVFAGYEAFF. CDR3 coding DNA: TGCAGTGCCGCCGTTTTTGCCGGCTATGAAGCTTTCTTT.

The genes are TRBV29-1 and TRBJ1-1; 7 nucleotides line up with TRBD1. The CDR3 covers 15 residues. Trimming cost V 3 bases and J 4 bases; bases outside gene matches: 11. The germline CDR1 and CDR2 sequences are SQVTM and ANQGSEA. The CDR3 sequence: CSVDRGGGLGTEAFF. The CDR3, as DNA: TGCAGCGTTGACAGGGGGGGGGGATTGGGCACTGAAGCTTTCTTT.

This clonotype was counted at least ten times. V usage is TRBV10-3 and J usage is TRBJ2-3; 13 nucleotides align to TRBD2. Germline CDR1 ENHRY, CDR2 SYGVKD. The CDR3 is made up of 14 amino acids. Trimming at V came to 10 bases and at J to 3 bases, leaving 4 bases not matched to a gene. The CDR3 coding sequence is TGTGCCACGCGGACTAGCGGGGGTACAGATACGCAGTATTTT. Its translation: CATRTSGGTDTQYF.

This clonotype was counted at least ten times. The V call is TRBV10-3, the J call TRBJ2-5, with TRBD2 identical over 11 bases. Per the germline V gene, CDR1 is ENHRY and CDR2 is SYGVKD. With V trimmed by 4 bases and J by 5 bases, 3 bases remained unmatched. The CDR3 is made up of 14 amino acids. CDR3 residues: CAISALAGVETQYF. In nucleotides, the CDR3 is TGTGCCATCAGTGCACTAGCGGGAGTGGAGACCCAGTACTTC.

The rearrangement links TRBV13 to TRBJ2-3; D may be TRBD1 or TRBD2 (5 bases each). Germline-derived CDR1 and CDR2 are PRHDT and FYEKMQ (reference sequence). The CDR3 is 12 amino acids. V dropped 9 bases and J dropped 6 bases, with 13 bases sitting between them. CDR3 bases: TGTGCCAGGGGCCCCGGGGCCGATACGCAGTATTTT. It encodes CARGPGADTQYF.